The sample holds a few counts of the clone carrying this TCR beta chain. The sample is drawn from a study of patients and donors after allogeneic stem cell transplantation. The CDR3 loop spans 13 amino acids. J was trimmed by 4 bases and V by 5 bases; bases with no gene match: 6. Germline assignment: CDR1 SQVTM and CDR2 ANQGSEA. From the RT-PCR reads, TCRdb called clonotypes with MiXCR, one entry per CDR3 protein. Of some 960,000 distinct CDR3 sequences listed, about a sixth are singletons. Sequencing input: blood, either unsorted or a sorted T cell fraction (not recorded which). This rearrangement joins TRBV29-1 to TRBJ2-7, with 9 bases fitting TRBD1. The origin of this receptor is a human donor who was either an allogeneic HSCT recipient or a stem cell or donor lymphocyte infusion donor (not recorded which). It is not recorded whose cells these are; they may come from a transplant donor. Here the CDR3 reads CSVTGGTLYEQYF. CDR3 DNA sequence: TGCAGCGTTACAGGGGGCACATTATACGAGCAGTACTTC.